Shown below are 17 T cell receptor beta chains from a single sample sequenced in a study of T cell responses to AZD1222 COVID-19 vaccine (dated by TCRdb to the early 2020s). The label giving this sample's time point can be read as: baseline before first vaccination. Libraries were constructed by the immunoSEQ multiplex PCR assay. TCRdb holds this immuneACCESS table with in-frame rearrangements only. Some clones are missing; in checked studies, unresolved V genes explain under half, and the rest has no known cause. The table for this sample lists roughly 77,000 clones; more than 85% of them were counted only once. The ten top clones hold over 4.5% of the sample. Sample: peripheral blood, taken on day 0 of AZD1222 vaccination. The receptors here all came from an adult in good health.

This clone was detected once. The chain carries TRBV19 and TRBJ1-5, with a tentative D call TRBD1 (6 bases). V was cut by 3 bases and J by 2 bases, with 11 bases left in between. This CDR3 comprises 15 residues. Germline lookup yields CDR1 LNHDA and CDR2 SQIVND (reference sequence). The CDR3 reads CASSIYPGGNQPQHF. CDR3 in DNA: TGTGCCAGTAGTATTTATCCAGGGGGCAATCAGCCCCAGCATTTT.

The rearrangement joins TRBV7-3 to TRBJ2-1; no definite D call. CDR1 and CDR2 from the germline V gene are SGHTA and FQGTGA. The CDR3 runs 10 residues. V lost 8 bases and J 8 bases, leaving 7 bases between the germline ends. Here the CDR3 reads CASSPDEQFF. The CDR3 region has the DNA TGTGCCAGCTCCCCCGATGAGCAGTTCTTC.

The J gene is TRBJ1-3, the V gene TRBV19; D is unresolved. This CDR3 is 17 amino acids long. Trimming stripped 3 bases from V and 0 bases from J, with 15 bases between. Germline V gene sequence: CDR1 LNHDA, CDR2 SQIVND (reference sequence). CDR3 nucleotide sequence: TGTGCCAGTAGTATGGAAGCGACGGAGTTCTCTGGAAACACCATATATTTT. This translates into CASSMEATEFSGNTIYF. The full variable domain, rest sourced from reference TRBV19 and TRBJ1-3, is DGGITQSPKYLFRKEGQNVTLSCEQNLNHDAMYWYRQDPGQGLRLIYYSQIVNDFQKGDIAEGYSVSREKKESFPLTVTSAQKNPTAFYLCASSMEATEFSGNTIYFGEGSWLTVV.

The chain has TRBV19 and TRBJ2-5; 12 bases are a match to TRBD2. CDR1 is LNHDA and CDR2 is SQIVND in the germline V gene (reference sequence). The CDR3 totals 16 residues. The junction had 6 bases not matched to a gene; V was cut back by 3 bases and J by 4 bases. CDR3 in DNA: TGTGCCAGTAGTATCCAGACTAGCGGGGGATTAGAGACCCAGTACTTC. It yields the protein CASSIQTSGGLETQYF.

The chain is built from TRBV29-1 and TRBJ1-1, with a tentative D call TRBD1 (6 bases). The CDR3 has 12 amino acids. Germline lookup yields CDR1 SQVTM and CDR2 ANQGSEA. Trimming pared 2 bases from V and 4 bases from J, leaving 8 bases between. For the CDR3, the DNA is TGCAGCGTTGAAAGAGGGGGCACTGAAGCTTTCTTT. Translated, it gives CSVERGGTEAFF.

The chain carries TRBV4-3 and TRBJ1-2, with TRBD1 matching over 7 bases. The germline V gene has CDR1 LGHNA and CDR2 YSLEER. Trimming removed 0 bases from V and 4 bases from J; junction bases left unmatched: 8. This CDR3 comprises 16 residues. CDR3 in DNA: TGCGCCAGCAGCCAAGATAGGGCAGGGGGAACCTATGGCTACACCTTC. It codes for CASSQDRAGGTYGYTF.

The CDR3 spells CASSYGQGPSRVQPQHF. The CDR3 region has the DNA TGTGCCAGCAGTTACGGGCAGGGACCCTCAAGGGTTCAGCCCCAGCATTTT. J is TRBJ1-5 and V is TRBV6-2 or TRBV6-3, with D tentatively TRBD1 (5 bases). This CDR3 has 17 amino acids. Germline values: CDR1 MNHEY, CDR2 SVGEGT. V lost 2 bases to trimming and J lost 6 bases, with 20 bases between them.

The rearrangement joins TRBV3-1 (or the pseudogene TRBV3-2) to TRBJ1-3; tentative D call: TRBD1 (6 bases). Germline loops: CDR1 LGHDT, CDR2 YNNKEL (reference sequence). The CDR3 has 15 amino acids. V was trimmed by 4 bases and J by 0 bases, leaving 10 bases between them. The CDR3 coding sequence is TGTGCCAGCAGCCTGACAGGTGCCTCTGGAAACACCATATATTTT. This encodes CASSLTGASGNTIYF.

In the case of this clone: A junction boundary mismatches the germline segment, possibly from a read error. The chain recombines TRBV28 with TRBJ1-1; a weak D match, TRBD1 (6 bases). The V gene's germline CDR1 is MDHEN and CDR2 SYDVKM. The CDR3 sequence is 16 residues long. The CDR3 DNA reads TGTGCCAGCAGGGGCACAGGGAGTGGCATGAACGCTGAAGCTTTCTTT. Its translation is CASRGTGSGMNAEAFF.

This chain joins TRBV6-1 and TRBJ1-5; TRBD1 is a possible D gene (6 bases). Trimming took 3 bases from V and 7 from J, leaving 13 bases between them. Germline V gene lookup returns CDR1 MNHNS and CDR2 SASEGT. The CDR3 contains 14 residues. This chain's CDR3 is CASSETGLRQPQHF. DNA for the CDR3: TGTGCCAGCAGTGAGACAGGACTCCGGCAGCCCCAGCATTTT.

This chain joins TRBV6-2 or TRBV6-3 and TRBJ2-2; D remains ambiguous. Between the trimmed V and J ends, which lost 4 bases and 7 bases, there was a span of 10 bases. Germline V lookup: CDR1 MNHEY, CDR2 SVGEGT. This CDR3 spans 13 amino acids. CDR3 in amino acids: CASSFWTSGELFF. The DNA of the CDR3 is TGTGCCAGCAGTTTCTGGACGAGCGGGGAGCTGTTTTTT.

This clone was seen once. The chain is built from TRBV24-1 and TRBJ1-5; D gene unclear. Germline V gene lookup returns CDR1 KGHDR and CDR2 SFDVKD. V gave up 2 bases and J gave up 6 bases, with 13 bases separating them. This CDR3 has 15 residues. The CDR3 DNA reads TGTGCCACCAGTGATTCAGCGGGTGCCAGTCAGCCCCAGCATTTT. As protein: CATSDSAGASQPQHF.

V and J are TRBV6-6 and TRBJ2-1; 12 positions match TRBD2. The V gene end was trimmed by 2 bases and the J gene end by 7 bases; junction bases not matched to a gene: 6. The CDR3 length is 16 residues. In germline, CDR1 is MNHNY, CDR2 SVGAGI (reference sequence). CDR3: CASSYVLAGGANEQFF. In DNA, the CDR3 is TGTGCCAGCAGTTACGTTCTAGCGGGGGGGGCGAATGAGCAGTTCTTC.

The CDR3 DNA reads TGTGCCAGTAGTACCCAAGGGGGTTTTAACACCGGGGAGCTGTTTTTT. Its protein is CASSTQGGFNTGELFF. The chain is built from TRBV19 and TRBJ2-2; a weak D match, TRBD1 (6 bases). V was cut by 4 bases and J by 2 bases, with 14 bases left in between. CDR1 is LNHDA and CDR2 is SQIVND in the germline V gene (reference sequence). The CDR3 totals 16 residues. Full variable domain (remainder filled in from reference TRBV19 and TRBJ2-2): DGGITQSPKYLFRKEGQNVTLSCEQNLNHDAMYWYRQDPGQGLRLIYYSQIVNDFQKGDIAEGYSVSREKKESFPLTVTSAQKNPTAFYLCASSTQGGFNTGELFFGEGSRLTVL.

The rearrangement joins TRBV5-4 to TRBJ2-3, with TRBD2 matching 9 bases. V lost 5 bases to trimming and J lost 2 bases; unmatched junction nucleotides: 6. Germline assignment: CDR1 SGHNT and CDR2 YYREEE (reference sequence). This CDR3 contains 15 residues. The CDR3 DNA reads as TGTGCCAGCAGTATAAAGCGGGGGGCCACAGATACGCAGTATTTT. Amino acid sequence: CASSIKRGATDTQYF.

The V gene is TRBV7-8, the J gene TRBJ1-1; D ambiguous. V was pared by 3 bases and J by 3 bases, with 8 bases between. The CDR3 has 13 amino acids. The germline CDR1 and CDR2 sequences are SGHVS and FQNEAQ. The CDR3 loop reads CASSFTRYTEAFF. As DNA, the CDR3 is TGTGCCAGCAGCTTCACCAGATACACTGAAGCTTTCTTT.

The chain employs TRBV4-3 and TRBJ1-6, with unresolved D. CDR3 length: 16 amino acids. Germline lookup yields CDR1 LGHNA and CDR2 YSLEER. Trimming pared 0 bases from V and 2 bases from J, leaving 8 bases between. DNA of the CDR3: TGCGCCAGCAGCCAAGAGGGTTGGACCTATAATTCACCCCTCCACTTT. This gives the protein CASSQEGWTYNSPLHF.